Below are 14 T cell receptor beta chains sequenced from a single sample in a study of vaccination effects on CD4 cells after COVID-19. Viral peptide pool expansion of antigen-specific CD4+ T cells preceded sequencing in the ViraFEST assay. When about ten days of culture had elapsed, CD4+ T cells were isolated. Their SARS-CoV-2 infection, verified by PCR, occurred between March and December 2020. For these TCRs, the target antigens are not known. Profiling relied on immunoSEQ multiplex PCR, and the TCRdb table lists in-frame clones only, not all of them. The repertoire holds tens of thousands of clones, with approximately 73% as singletons. The sequencing used CD4+ T cells from PBMCs cultured with HIV peptides, collected before COVID-19 vaccination. Specified subset: HIV-1 Nef peptide pool negative control/reference culture. Receptors were obtained from a human donor who had a prior SARS-CoV-2 infection.

The chain combines TRBV2 with TRBJ1-4, with D perhaps matching TRBD1 (5 bases). V was pared by 8 bases and J by 3 bases, with 10 bases between. CDR1 is SNHLY, CDR2 FYNNEI, per germline. The CDR3 covers 13 residues. The CDR3 coding sequence is TGTGCCAGCGGGGGAATCGCTAATGAAAAACTGTTTTTT. Protein sequence: CASGGIANEKLFF.

The chain recombines TRBV7-9 with TRBJ1-4, with TRBD1 matching over 7 bases. The CDR3 is made up of 15 amino acids. V gave up 1 base and J gave up 2 bases; unmatched junction bases: 1. CDR1 is SEHNR, CDR2 FQNEAQ, per germline (reference sequence). The CDR3 DNA is TGTGCCAGCAGCTTAGGGGACAGCACTAATGAAAAACTGTTTTTT. Protein: CASSLGDSTNEKLFF.

The chain's CDR3 is CASSGATGGTQPQHF. The CDR3 coding sequence is TGTGCCAGCAGTGGTGCGACAGGCGGAACTCAGCCCCAGCATTTT. The chain couples TRBV2 to TRBJ1-5; tentatively, D is TRBD1 (6 bases). From germline, CDR1 is SNHLY and CDR2 FYNNEI. CDR3 length: 15 amino acids. V was clipped by 4 bases and J by 6 bases, with 16 bases between them.

The chain links TRBV5-8 to TRBJ2-1, with 11 positions matching TRBD2. This CDR3 is 16 amino acids long. Per germline, CDR1 SGHTS and CDR2 YDEGEE. The V and J ends lost 3 bases and 4 bases, in that order; junction bases with no gene match: 6. The CDR3 region has the DNA TGTGCCAGCAGCTGGTGGGGACTAGCGGTTTACAATGAGCAGTTCTTC. It yields the protein CASSWWGLAVYNEQFF. Combining the CDR3 with reference TRBV5-8 and TRBJ2-1 gives the whole variable domain EAGVTQSPTHLIKTRGQQATLRCSPISGHTSVYWYQQALGLGLQFLLWYDEGEERNRGNFPPRFSGRQFPNYSSELNVNALELEDSALYLCASSWWGLAVYNEQFFGPGTRLTVL.

The rearrangement joins TRBV20-1 to TRBJ2-1; 11 positions agree with TRBD2. Germline values: CDR1 DFQATT, CDR2 SNEGSKA (reference sequence). The trim removed 3 bases at V and 9 bases at J, leaving 7 bases unmatched. The CDR3 length is 14 residues. CDR3 sequence (DNA): TGCAGTGCTAGTCTACTAGCGGGAGACGGTGAGCAGTTCTTC. Translating it yields CSASLLAGDGEQFF.

The genes are TRBV12-3 or TRBV12-4 and TRBJ2-1; D is uncertain. This CDR3 spans 13 amino acids. Trimming left V 1 base short and J 4 bases short, with 5 bases between. CDR3 nucleotide sequence: TGTGCCAGCAGTTTAGGGGCTTACAATGAGCAGTTCTTC. This gives the protein CASSLGAYNEQFF.

The V call is TRBV20-1, the J call TRBJ1-5, with D perhaps matching TRBD1 (5 bases). The CDR3 contains 14 residues. Trimming pared 3 bases from V and 11 bases from J, leaving 20 bases between. CDR1 is DFQATT and CDR2 is SNEGSKA in the germline V gene (reference sequence). Written as DNA, the CDR3 is TGCAGTGCTAGTTGGGGTGACAGCGCCGGTACCCAGCATTTT. It specifies CSASWGDSAGTQHF.

V is TRBV6-6 and J is TRBJ2-1; D possibly corresponds to TRBD2 (6 bases). The CDR3 is made up of 15 amino acids. CDR1 MNHNY and CDR2 SVGAGI come from the germline V gene (reference sequence). The germline V and J ends were trimmed by 5 bases and 0 bases, with 11 bases remaining between them. DNA for the CDR3: TGTGCCAGCAGTGTTAGCGGTAGCTCCTACAATGAGCAGTTCTTC. It encodes CASSVSGSSYNEQFF.

The genes are TRBV7-2 and TRBJ1-2; D remains ambiguous. Between the trimmed V and J ends, which lost 4 bases and 4 bases, there was a span of 16 bases. This CDR3 region has 15 residues. Germline CDR1 SGHTA, CDR2 FQGNSA. CDR3 sequence: CASSSDTTVTYGYTF. In DNA form, the CDR3 reads TGTGCCAGCAGCTCAGACACAACAGTAACCTATGGCTACACCTTC.

The chain carries TRBV5-4 and TRBJ2-1; D is possibly TRBD2 (6 bases). Germline V gene sequence: CDR1 SGHNT, CDR2 YYREEE (reference sequence). There are 16 residues in the CDR3. Trimming cost V 4 bases and J 0 bases, with 14 bases left between them. The chain's CDR3 is CASSAGGASSYNEQFF. CDR3 nucleotide sequence: TGTGCCAGCAGCGCCGGCGGGGCGAGCTCCTACAATGAGCAGTTCTTC.

This clone was detected a few times. The chain joins TRBV4-1 to TRBJ2-7, with D uncertain. V was trimmed by 0 bases and J by 7 bases, leaving 7 bases between them. CDR3 length: 12 amino acids. The germline V gene has CDR1 MGHRA and CDR2 YSYEKL. Here the CDR3 DNA reads TGCGCCAGCAGCCAAGATCTAGGGGAGCAGTACTTC. This translates into CASSQDLGEQYF.

The chain recombines TRBV5-1 with TRBJ1-2; D might be TRBD1 (5 bases). Germline V lookup: CDR1 SGHRS, CDR2 YFSETQ. This CDR3 region has 16 residues. V was cut by 2 bases and J by 1 base, with 15 bases left in between. The CDR3, as DNA: TGCGCCAGCAGCTTAGGGGAAGACGGGCATAACTATGGCTACACCTTC. Translation gives CASSLGEDGHNYGYTF.

The V and J genes are TRBV3-1 (or the pseudogene TRBV3-2) and TRBJ1-3; perhaps TRBD1 as D (5 bases). Trimming left V 4 bases short and J 0 bases short, with 16 bases between. Germline assignment: CDR1 LGHDT and CDR2 YNNKEL (reference sequence). The CDR3 contains 17 residues. DNA for the CDR3: TGTGCCAGCAGCCTCTCTCGGGGACCCGCCTCTGGAAACACCATATATTTT. Its protein product is CASSLSRGPASGNTIYF.

The chain employs TRBV6-5 and TRBJ1-1; D gene unclear. The CDR3 sequence is 12 residues long. From germline, CDR1 is MNHEY and CDR2 SVGAGI. Trimming removed 4 bases from V and 6 bases from J, with 9 bases in between. CDR3 DNA sequence: TGTGCCAGCAGTTTTAATCCGGCTGAAGCTTTCTTT. It yields the protein CASSFNPAEAFF.